These 10 T cell receptor beta chains came from one sample sequenced in a study of cytotoxic CD8 clonotypes in ibrutinib-treated CLL (dated by TCRdb to 2020 to 2023). Libraries came from the immunoSEQ multiplex PCR assay. The immuneACCESS repertoire file appears here via TCRdb, limited to in-frame rearrangements. These files lack a portion of the clones; in checked studies, under half of the deficit traces to unresolved V genes, and the cause of the others is not known. The sample table contains fewer than 400,000 clones; only one count was recorded for roughly two thirds of them. The ten largest clones capture roughly 6.7% of the sample. The source was PBMCs, collected after 36 months of ibrutinib treatment. These receptors were taken from a human donor with chronic lymphocytic leukemia.

The rearrangement links TRBV28 to TRBJ2-7, with TRBD1 matching over 9 bases. CDR1 and CDR2 (germline): MDHEN, SYDVKM. V gave up 4 bases and J gave up 5 bases; unmatched junction bases: 9. The CDR3 extends over 15 amino acids. The CDR3 spells CASSSPGQGPNEQYF. CDR3 DNA sequence: TGTGCCAGCAGTTCTCCGGGACAGGGTCCCAACGAGCAGTACTTC.

The genes are TRBV6-5 and TRBJ1-1; D is unclear. The V gene's germline CDR1 is MNHEY and CDR2 SVGAGI. With 5 bases removed from V and 3 bases from J, the gap between germline ends came to 16 bases. CDR3 size: 15 residues. The CDR3 is CASSDLAGVHTEAFF. CDR3 DNA: TGTGCCAGCAGTGACTTGGCTGGGGTTCACACTGAAGCTTTCTTT.

This chain uses TRBV4-2 with TRBJ1-1; 8 bases align to TRBD1. The germline gives CDR1 LGHNA, CDR2 YNFKEQ. The CDR3 sequence is 17 residues long. V was pared by 0 bases and J by 1 base, with 7 bases of the junction left unmatched. The CDR3 loop reads CASSQDTPGTGNTEAFF. DNA for the CDR3: TGTGCCAGCAGCCAAGATACGCCTGGGACAGGGAACACTGAAGCTTTCTTT.

This clone was recorded once. V gene TRBV25-1 combines with J gene TRBJ2-1; 12 bases are a match to TRBD2. CDR3 length: 16 amino acids. Germline assignment: CDR1 MGHDK and CDR2 SYGVNS. The V gene end was trimmed by 2 bases and the J gene end by 9 bases; junction bases not matched to a gene: 8. Here the CDR3 reads CASSEPTGLAGTEQFF. As DNA, the CDR3 is TGTGCCAGCAGTGAACCCACTGGACTAGCGGGAACTGAGCAGTTCTTC.

Concerning this clone: The junction and the germline gene differ at one end; a read error may be behind it. This chain links TRBV5-1 with TRBJ2-7; TRBD1 agrees at 7 bases. The length of the CDR3 is 13 residues. The germline V gene encodes CDR1 SGHRS and CDR2 YFSETQ. The CDR3 DNA reads TGCGCCAGCAGCTCGGTACTACAGGGGACCGGGATCTTC. Translating gives CASSSVLQGTGIF. The full variable domain, with the rest looked up from reference TRBV5-1 and TRBJ2-7, is KAGVTQTPRYLIKTRGQQVTLSCSPISGHRSVSWYQQTPGQGLQFLFEYFSETQRNKGNFPGRFSGRQFSNSRSEMNVSTLELGDSALYLCASSSVLQGTGIFGPGTRLTVT.

The chain carries TRBV4-1 and TRBJ1-6, with D unresolved. Germline assignment: CDR1 MGHRA and CDR2 YSYEKL. V lost 0 bases and J lost 0, with 15 bases in between. The CDR3 covers 19 residues. CDR3 coding DNA: TGCGCCAGCAGCCAAGAAAGTGAATACGACATCTCCTATAATTCACCCCTCCACTTT. Translation gives CASSQESEYDISYNSPLHF.

The rearrangement links TRBV19 to TRBJ2-5, with D possibly TRBD2 on 6 matching bases. V lost 3 bases to trimming and J lost 9 bases, with 20 bases between them. Germline-derived CDR1 and CDR2 are LNHDA and SQIVND (reference sequence). CDR3 size: 15 residues. Here the CDR3 reads CASSISSATSSAQYF. CDR3 sequence (DNA): TGTGCCAGTAGTATCTCTAGCGCGACTTCGTCGGCCCAGTACTTC.

The chain is built from TRBV5-1 and TRBJ1-2; maybe TRBD1 (5 bases). This CDR3 comprises 15 residues. Germline CDR1 reads SGHRS; CDR2 reads YFSETQ. V lost 1 base and J lost 5, with 15 bases in between. The CDR3: CASSLNPTARYGYTF. CDR3 DNA sequence: TGCGCCAGCAGCTTGAATCCGACAGCGCGTTATGGCTACACCTTC.

This chain uses TRBV7-8 with TRBJ1-1, with TRBD1 as a possible D gene (6 bases). Germline lookup yields CDR1 SGHVS and CDR2 FQNEAQ. The ends were cut back, 6 bases at V and 0 bases at J, with 20 bases in the middle. This CDR3 has 17 amino acids. The CDR3 region is CASSIQGSNYMNTEAFF. CDR3 bases: TGTGCCAGCAGTATCCAGGGGTCAAACTACATGAACACTGAAGCTTTCTTT.

This clone was recorded a few times. The rearrangement uses TRBV2 and TRBJ2-5, with 11 bases matching TRBD1. The V gene end was trimmed by 4 bases and the J gene end by 5 bases; junction bases not matched to a gene: 3. Germline CDR1 is SNHLY and CDR2 is FYNNEI. This CDR3 contains 14 residues. The CDR3 here is CASSGTGGFETQYF. The CDR3 DNA follows: TGTGCCAGCAGTGGGACAGGGGGCTTCGAGACCCAGTACTTC.